The 16 T cell receptor beta chains below were found in one sample sequenced in a study of T cell repertoires in cytomegalovirus infection (dated by TCRdb to between 2019 and 2020). Sequencing instrument: Illumina HiSeq 1500. TCRdb reanalyzed the raw reads on its own, using fastp at Q25 for trimming and MiXCR for clone calling, and kept in-frame beta chains. Rows are combined by CDR3 protein, so each entry shows the most common genes and DNA. This sample holds 200,000 to 250,000 distinct CDR3 sequences; 20% to 25% were observed only once. The top ten clonotypes cover around a sixth of the sample. Material for sequencing was CD8+ T cells from PBMCs. The receptor set was obtained from a human donor in good health (CMV status not recorded). Some clones in this sample may be carry-over from other donors' samples.

In DNA, the CDR3 is TGTGCCAGCGGCCGGCGCGAGCAGTACTTC. It translates to CASGRREQYF. V gene TRBV25-1 combines with J gene TRBJ2-7; D not resolved. The CDR3 consists of 10 residues. Deletions cut 8 bases from V and 6 bases from J, with 8 bases between. Germline CDR1 is MGHDK and CDR2 is SYGVNS.

This clonotype turned up a few times. The chain is built from TRBV19 and TRBJ2-7, with TRBD1 matching over 9 bases. This CDR3 contains 13 residues. Losses at the gene ends were 9 bases for V and 2 bases for J; bases not matched to a gene: 5. Germline V gives CDR1 LNHDA, CDR2 SQIVND (reference sequence). The CDR3 region is CASGGQGPYEQYF. CDR3 in DNA: TGTGCCAGCGGGGGACAGGGCCCCTACGAGCAGTACTTC.

This clonotype has just one count. The rearrangement joins TRBV28 to TRBJ1-3; perhaps TRBD1 as D (6 bases). There are 13 residues in the CDR3. Germline loops: CDR1 MDHEN, CDR2 SYDVKM. Trimming shortened V by 5 bases and J by 8 bases, and 13 bases separated the two germline ends. CDR3 in DNA: TGTGCCAGCAGTCGGGGGGCTCGAGACACCATATATTTT. Protein: CASSRGARDTIYF.

This clonotype has only a few counts. V usage is TRBV19 and J usage is TRBJ2-7, with 10 bases identical to TRBD2. The CDR3 is made up of 15 amino acids. Losses at the gene ends were 5 bases for V and 3 bases for J; bases not matched to a gene: 7. The germline gives CDR1 LNHDA, CDR2 SQIVND (reference sequence). The CDR3 loop is CASSSLAGALYEQYF. CDR3 nucleotides: TGTGCCAGTAGTTCTCTAGCGGGGGCCCTCTACGAGCAGTACTTC.

This clonotype was counted a few times. The chain recombines TRBV5-4 with TRBJ2-1, with 8 bases identical to TRBD2. Germline loops: CDR1 SGHNT, CDR2 YYREEE (reference sequence). The ends lost 3 bases at V and 8 bases at J; junction bases unmatched: 7. The CDR3 sequence is 14 residues long. CDR3 sequence: CASSWDYGGDEQFF. The CDR3 nucleotides are TGTGCCAGCAGCTGGGACTACGGGGGGGATGAGCAGTTCTTC.

The table lists this clonotype with a few counts. This chain joins TRBV6-5 and TRBJ2-3; TRBD2 aligns across 10 bases. V lost 0 bases, J lost 6 bases, and 9 bases stayed unmatched. CDR1 is MNHEY and CDR2 is SVGAGI in the germline V gene. This CDR3 is 17 amino acids long. The CDR3 here is CASSYSSGGALMDTQYF. The CDR3 DNA reads as TGTGCCAGCAGTTACTCGAGCGGGGGGGCCCTTATGGATACGCAGTATTTT.

The J gene is TRBJ1-5, the V gene TRBV15; D not certain. Germline V lookup: CDR1 LNHNV, CDR2 YYDKDF (reference sequence). The CDR3 has 14 amino acids. Trimming removed 8 bases at V and 0 bases at J, with 11 bases between. The CDR3, as DNA: TGTGCCACCCGGGATAATTATAGCAATCAGCCCCAGCATTTT. It encodes CATRDNYSNQPQHF.

In its sample, this clonotype was seen a few times. V gene TRBV12-3 or TRBV12-4 combines with J gene TRBJ1-2; 7 bases are shared with TRBD1. Germline trimming cut 4 bases from V and 0 bases from J; bases unmatched to any gene: 8. CDR3 length: 16 residues. CDR3 amino acids: CASSSPPGTANYGYTF. CDR3 nucleotides: TGTGCCAGCAGTTCCCCCCCCGGGACAGCTAACTATGGCTACACCTTC.

In DNA, the CDR3 is TGTGCCAGCAGTGCACTGGGAACCCAAGAGACCCAGTACTTC. It codes for CASSALGTQETQYF. This chain joins TRBV27 and TRBJ2-5; D uncertain. V lost 5 bases and J lost 1, with 11 bases in between. The CDR3 is 14 residues long. The germline V gene encodes CDR1 MNHEY and CDR2 SMNVEV (reference sequence).

This clonotype turned up a few times. The rearrangement joins TRBV12-5 to TRBJ2-7, with D possibly being TRBD1 (6 bases). The CDR3 extends over 12 amino acids. Trimming cost V 7 bases and J 6 bases, with 13 bases left between them. CDR1 is LGHNT, CDR2 FRNRAP, per germline. CDR3 bases: TGTGCTAGTGCCTTAGGGGGAACCGAGCAGTACTTC. Its protein is CASALGGTEQYF.

The V call is TRBV5-6, the J call TRBJ1-2, with 8 bases matching TRBD1. The CDR3 contains 15 residues. Trimming at V came to 3 bases and at J to 4 bases, leaving 8 bases not matched to a gene. Per the germline V gene, CDR1 is SGHDT and CDR2 is YYEEEE. CDR3 amino acids: CASSSPRTGIYGYTF. The CDR3 DNA reads as TGTGCCAGCAGCTCCCCGCGGACAGGGATCTATGGCTACACCTTC. Together with reference TRBV5-6 and TRBJ1-2, the CDR3 gives the full variable domain: DAGVTQSPTHLIKTRGQQVTLRCSPKSGHDTVSWYQQALGQGPQFIFQYYEEEERQRGNFPDRFSGHQFPNYSSELNVNALLLGDSALYLCASSSPRTGIYGYTFGSGTRLTVV.

J is TRBJ2-3 and V is TRBV5-4; D remains unclear. V lost 2 bases, J lost 4 bases, and 8 bases lay in between. Germline V gives CDR1 SGHNT, CDR2 YYREEE (reference sequence). The CDR3 extends over 13 amino acids. The CDR3 DNA follows: TGTGCCAGCAGCTTCAAAGGTGCAGATACGCAGTATTTT. Translated, it gives CASSFKGADTQYF.

DNA for the CDR3: TGCGCCAGACAGGAGAGCCTCCTCCACTTT. Translating it yields CARQESLLHF. The chain employs TRBV23-1 and TRBJ1-6, with D perhaps TRBD1 (5 bases). TRBV23-1 is identified as an open reading frame with a role that is uncertain. The CDR3 covers 10 residues. V was pared by 9 bases and J by 15 bases, with 12 bases between.

In this sample, this clonotype turned up a few times. This chain joins TRBV7-2 and TRBJ1-5; D is unresolved. Germline V gives CDR1 SGHTA, CDR2 FQGNSA. The CDR3 has 13 residues. V dropped 5 bases and J dropped 7 bases, with 12 bases sitting between them. The CDR3 region is CASSPTPRQPQHF. The CDR3 region has the DNA TGTGCCAGCAGCCCCACCCCCCGGCAGCCCCAGCATTTT.

V and J are TRBV2 and TRBJ2-1; 7 bases agree with TRBD1. There are 16 residues in the CDR3. Trimming cost V 8 bases and J 4 bases; bases outside gene matches: 14. CDR1 is SNHLY, CDR2 FYNNEI, per germline. The CDR3 DNA sequence: TGTGCCAGCGGACAGTCGGGGACAGACGATTACAATGAGCAGTTCTTC. Translated, it gives CASGQSGTDDYNEQFF.

This chain joins TRBV29-1 and TRBJ2-1, with TRBD1 matching 7 bases. This CDR3 has 11 residues. Germline V gene lookup returns CDR1 SQVTM and CDR2 ANQGSEA. CDR3 region: CSVPQGNEQFF. Written as DNA, the CDR3 is TGCAGTGTTCCACAGGGGAATGAGCAGTTCTTC.